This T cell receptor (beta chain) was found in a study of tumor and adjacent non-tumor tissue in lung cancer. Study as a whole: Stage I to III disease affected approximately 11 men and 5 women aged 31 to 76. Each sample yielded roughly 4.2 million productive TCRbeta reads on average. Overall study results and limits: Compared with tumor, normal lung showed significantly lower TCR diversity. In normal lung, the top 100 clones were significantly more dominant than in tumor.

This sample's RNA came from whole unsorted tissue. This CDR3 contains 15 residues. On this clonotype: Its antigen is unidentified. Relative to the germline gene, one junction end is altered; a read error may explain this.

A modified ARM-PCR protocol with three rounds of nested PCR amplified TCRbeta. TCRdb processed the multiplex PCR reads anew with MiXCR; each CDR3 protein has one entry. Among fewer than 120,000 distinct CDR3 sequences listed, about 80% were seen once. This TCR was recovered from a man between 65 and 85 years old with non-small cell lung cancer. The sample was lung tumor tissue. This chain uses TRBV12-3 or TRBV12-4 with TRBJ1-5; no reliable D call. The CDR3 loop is CASSLEGNSNEPHHF. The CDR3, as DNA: TGTGCCAGCAGTTTAGAGGGAAATAGCAATGAGCCCCATCATTTT.